This T cell receptor (beta chain) was identified during a study of OX40 agonist ivuxolimab in advanced cancers. Study-wide background: As their treatment, patients were administered ivuxolimab, an agonistic anti-OX40 (CD134) antibody. With a range of about 20 to 79, age averaged 60 years, and about 80% were male. Prior anti-PD-1, anti-PD-L1 or anti-CTLA-4 therapy did not bar entry, and more than 35% had some.

General study findings and limits: Not determined was the antigen specificity of the expanded peripheral T cells.

Germline V gives CDR1 SGHKS, CDR2 YYEKEE (reference sequence). This CDR3 is 13 amino acids long. Trimming left V 2 bases short and J 7 bases short, with 12 bases between. Some clones are missing from TCRdb's copy, which holds only in-frame ones; the method was immunoSEQ multiplex PCR. The data show about 45,000 clones, about nine tenths seen once. In regard to this clone: Its antigen is not known.

Sequenced here: CD4+ or CD8+ T cells sorted from blood, sampled in a trial of the OX40 agonist ivuxolimab. This sequence originates from an adult with an advanced solid tumor such as melanoma, head and neck, liver or kidney cancer. The chain uses TRBV5-5 and TRBJ1-1; TRBD1 might be the D (5 bases). The CDR3 region has the DNA TGTGCCAGCAGCTTCGACAGACCTCATGAAGCTTTCTTT. Protein product: CASSFDRPHEAFF.